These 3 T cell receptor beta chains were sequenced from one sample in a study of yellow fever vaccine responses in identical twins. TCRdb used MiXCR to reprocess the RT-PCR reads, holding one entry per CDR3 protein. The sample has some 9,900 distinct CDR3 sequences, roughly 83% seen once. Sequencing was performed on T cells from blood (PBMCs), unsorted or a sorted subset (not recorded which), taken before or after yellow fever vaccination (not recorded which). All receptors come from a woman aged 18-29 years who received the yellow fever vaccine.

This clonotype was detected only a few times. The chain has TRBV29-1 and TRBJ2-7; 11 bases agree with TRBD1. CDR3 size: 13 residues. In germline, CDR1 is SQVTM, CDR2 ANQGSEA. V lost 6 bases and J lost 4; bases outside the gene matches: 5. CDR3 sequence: CSVAGQGVYEQYF. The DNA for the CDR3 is TGCAGCGTAGCGGGACAGGGGGTGTACGAGCAGTACTTC.

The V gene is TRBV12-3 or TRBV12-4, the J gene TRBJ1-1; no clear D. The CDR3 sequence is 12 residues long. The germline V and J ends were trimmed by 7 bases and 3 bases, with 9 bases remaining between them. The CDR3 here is CASIGRYTEAFF. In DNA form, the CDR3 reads TGTGCCAGCATAGGGAGATACACTGAAGCTTTCTTT.

CDR3 in DNA: TGCAGTGCTATTGAGGGAGTCTTTGAGCAGTTCTTC. Translating it yields CSAIEGVFEQFF. The chain is built from TRBV20-1 and TRBJ2-1; D perhaps matches TRBD2 (5 bases). Germline loops: CDR1 DFQATT, CDR2 SNEGSKA (reference sequence). The CDR3 spans 12 residues. V lost 4 bases, J lost 9 bases, and 13 bases lay in between.